Below, one T cell receptor (beta chain) is given with its context. What this receptor recognizes is not known. No much larger clonotype is one base removed from it; base qualities were not supplied. This sample was included in a study of blood T cell repertoires in COVID-19 (dated by TCRdb to about 2020). Concerning the study at large: Samples from collaborators originated in the United States, Italy and Spain and spanned both the acute and convalescent phases of COVID-19. HLA class I and class II types, where available, came from metadata supplied by the sample provider rather than from assay-based typing. Sample metadata almost always included a de-identified subject ID, COVID-19 status, age in years and sex. Samples were obtained from the ongoing ImmuneRACE study (first 160 participants) and from 950 to 1,500 subjects provided by 6 global collaborators. The prospective study material was composed of cDNA or gDNA derived from T cells, B-cell-depleted T cells, or PBMCs. Deeply sampled blood TCRbeta repertoires from subjects exposed to, actively infected with, or recovered from COVID-19 were included in the dataset. The repertoires were made available in a free public database intended to serve as a resource for research on the immune response to SARS-CoV-2. The full study reports these points: The amount of clinical and demographic metadata varied by source and participant and was provided uncurated.

TCRbeta CDR3 regions were amplified from genomic DNA using the immunoSEQ Assay, a bias-controlled multiplex PCR. The authors' pipeline ran thus. The number of nucleated cells in each sample was estimated from the amplification of reference gene primers within the assay. To quantify the absolute abundance of each unique TCRbeta CDR3 rearrangement, sequence reads were collapsed and filtered. For each sample, productive Simpson clonality was calculated as the square root of Simpson's diversity index over productive rearrangements. Held by TCRdb, this immuneACCESS table contains in-frame sequences only and omits some clones. Under half of the omission traces to an unresolved V gene where checked; the cause of the rest is unknown. V, J and clone size reflect that table, while D and trimming were determined from the DNA. The sample table contains over 250,000 clones; only one count was recorded for roughly 85% of them. Together, the top ten hold about 14% of the sample.

The CDR3 contains 16 residues, cysteine and phenylalanine counted. The only DNA kept is the CDR3, 48 bases in frame from the first base. CDR1 and CDR2 are read off the germline V gene (reference sequence) as LNHDA and SQIVND. Trimming accounts for 0 bases at V and 5 bases at J, while the number of junction bases matched to no gene is 4. Collaborating institutions collected whole blood in K2EDTA tubes following their own protocols. For TCRbeta analysis, collaborators shipped samples in one of three forms: frozen whole blood, isolated PBMCs, or DNA extracted from either of those sample types. This receptor was obtained from a human donor in a cohort sampled during active COVID-19. This chain joins TRBV19 to TRBJ2-2; TRBD1 aligns with 9 central bases. Sequenced input: peripheral blood. The nucleotides read TGTGCCAGTAGTATAGATCGGACAGGGGTTACCGGGGAGCTGTTTTTT. Its protein reads: CASSIDRTGVTGELFF. The full variable domain, with segments outside the CDR3 supplied by the reference TRBV19 and TRBJ2-2 proteins, appears as DGGITQSPKYLFRKEGQNVTLSCEQNLNHDAMYWYRQDPGQGLRLIYYSQIVNDFQKGDIAEGYSVSREKKESFPLTVTSAQKNPTAFYLCASSIDRTGVTGELFFGEGSRLTVL.